The 27 T cell receptor beta chains listed next were all sequenced from one sample in a study of spatial heterogeneity in lung cancer. TCRdb re-analysed the 5' RACE reads in MiXCR, keeping a single row per CDR3 protein. This sample yields some 41,000 distinct CDR3 sequences, of which approximately 22% are seen a single time; less than 8.5% belongs to the top ten. The sample's time point: blood at routine non-recurrence follow-up after resection. Sequenced material: PBMCs, taken at follow-up. The receptors were sampled from a female donor with early-stage non-small cell lung cancer.

This chain joins TRBV18 and TRBJ2-3, with D unclear. Germline values: CDR1 KGHSH, CDR2 LQKENI. The CDR3 consists of 16 residues. The V and J ends lost 0 bases and 2 bases respectively, with 12 bases between them. The CDR3 nucleotides read TGTGCCAGCTCACCACCGCATTTGTCCTACACAGATACGCAGTATTTT. It encodes CASSPPHLSYTDTQYF.

There are a few counts of this clonotype. This sequence joins TRBV20-1 and TRBJ2-7; 8 positions match TRBD1. CDR3 length: 14 residues. Germline lookup yields CDR1 DFQATT and CDR2 SNEGSKA (reference sequence). With 4 bases clipped from V and 4 bases from J, the junction kept 9 bases outside the gene matches. The CDR3 nucleotides are TGCAGTGCTAACAAGCCAGGGGGCCGGTACGAGCAGTACTTC. Its protein is CSANKPGGRYEQYF.

The gene calls are TRBV5-6 and TRBJ1-4, with D tentatively TRBD1 (5 bases). The CDR3 has 16 amino acids. V lost 0 bases and J lost 4, with 13 bases in between. Per the germline V gene, CDR1 is SGHDT and CDR2 is YYEEEE. The CDR3 DNA sequence: TGTGCCAGCAGCTTGGGAAGGGGTTTCGTTAATGAAAAACTGTTTTTT. Translation: CASSLGRGFVNEKLFF.

A few counts support this clonotype. The chain joins TRBV19 to TRBJ2-5; TRBD2 aligns across 7 bases. V lost 5 bases, J lost 4 bases, and 13 bases stayed unmatched. CDR1 and CDR2 (germline): LNHDA, SQIVND (reference sequence). The CDR3 runs to 16 residues. The CDR3, as DNA: TGTGCCAGTAGTCCCACCCGAGGGAGGGCCCCAGAGACCCAGTACTTC. This codes for CASSPTRGRAPETQYF.

The V call is TRBV11-2, the J call TRBJ1-2; tentatively, D is TRBD1 (5 bases). V dropped 0 bases and J dropped 14 bases, with 13 bases sitting between them. Germline assignment: CDR1 SGHAT and CDR2 FQNNGV. This CDR3 comprises 12 residues. The CDR3 here is CASSLEGLLPTF. The CDR3 DNA reads TGTGCCAGCAGCTTAGAGGGACTCCTACCTACCTTC.

This clonotype was found many times. The V gene is TRBV7-9, the J gene TRBJ1-1, with unresolved D. Germline V gene lookup returns CDR1 SEHNR and CDR2 FQNEAQ (reference sequence). Between the trimmed V and J ends, which lost 7 bases and 4 bases, there was a span of 10 bases. This CDR3 contains 12 residues. CDR3 DNA sequence: TGTGCCAGCAACCGGTGGAGCACTGAAGCTTTCTTT. Its translation is CASNRWSTEAFF. The full variable domain, in which reference TRBV7-9 and TRBJ1-1 provide the parts outside the CDR3, is DTGVSQNPRHKITKRGQNVTFRCDPISEHNRLYWYRQTLGQGPEFLTYFQNEAQLEKSRLLSDRFSAERPKGSFSTLEIQRTEQGDSAMYLCASNRWSTEAFFGQGTRLTVV.

This clonotype has only a few counts. The V call is TRBV5-1, the J call TRBJ1-2; possible D gene TRBD1, 5 bases. The germline V gene has CDR1 SGHRS and CDR2 YFSETQ. The CDR3 extends over 13 amino acids. Trimming shortened V by 4 bases and J by 0 bases, and 7 bases separated the two germline ends. The CDR3 sequence: CASSRGANYGYTF. As DNA, the CDR3 is TGCGCCAGCAGCCGAGGGGCTAACTATGGCTACACCTTC.

The chain joins TRBV4-1 to TRBJ2-7, with unresolved D. Trimming removed 0 bases from V and 3 bases from J, with 15 bases in between. This CDR3 spans 16 amino acids. Germline V gives CDR1 MGHRA, CDR2 YSYEKL. The CDR3 sequence: CASSQDEALGNYEQYV. In nucleotides, the CDR3 is TGCGCCAGCAGCCAAGACGAGGCGTTGGGGAACTACGAGCAGTACGTC.

This chain links TRBV5-4 with TRBJ1-6; D remains ambiguous. The CDR3 sequence is 16 residues long. The V gene lost 4 bases and the J gene lost 2 bases, with 13 bases spanning the gap. Germline lookup yields CDR1 SGHNT and CDR2 YYREEE (reference sequence). CDR3 region: CASSPAGTTYNSPLHF. In nucleotides, the CDR3 is TGTGCCAGCAGCCCCGCGGGCACCACCTATAATTCACCCCTCCACTTT.

This clonotype is termed medium-sized. The J gene is TRBJ2-3, the V gene TRBV11-2, with unresolved D. V dropped 1 base and J dropped 4 bases, with 3 bases sitting between them. The CDR3 contains 12 residues. Germline V gene lookup returns CDR1 SGHAT and CDR2 FQNNGV. CDR3 protein: CASSLGADTQYF. The CDR3 nucleotides read TGTGCCAGCAGCTTAGGGGCAGATACGCAGTATTTT.

This clonotype appeared many times. The chain combines TRBV5-8 with TRBJ1-2; D possibly corresponds to TRBD1 (6 bases). The CDR3 spans 16 residues. V was cut by 2 bases and J by 2 bases, with 16 bases left in between. Germline CDR1 and CDR2: SGHTS and YDEGEE. This CDR3 reads CASSFSIGTGNYGYTF. The CDR3 DNA is TGTGCCAGCAGCTTTTCAATCGGCACAGGGAACTATGGCTACACCTTC.

The genes are TRBV20-1 and TRBJ2-3; possibly TRBD1 for D (6 bases). The CDR3 covers 13 residues. Germline assignment: CDR1 DFQATT and CDR2 SNEGSKA (reference sequence). With 0 bases removed from V and 7 bases from J, the gap between germline ends came to 11 bases. CDR3: CSARDPGQYTQYF. DNA for the CDR3: TGCAGTGCTAGAGATCCCGGACAGTATACGCAGTATTTT.

V usage is TRBV5-1 and J usage is TRBJ2-1; maybe TRBD1 (6 bases). Trimming took 1 base from V and 2 from J, leaving 13 bases between them. Germline loops: CDR1 SGHRS, CDR2 YFSETQ. The CDR3 is 16 amino acids. CDR3 loop: CASSLSADSTYNEQFF. CDR3 DNA: TGCGCCAGCAGCTTGTCCGCGGACAGTACCTACAATGAGCAGTTCTTC.

This clonotype was seen only a few times. The chain is built from TRBV27 and TRBJ1-1, with a tentative D call TRBD1 (5 bases). CDR1 is MNHEY, CDR2 SMNVEV, per germline (reference sequence). The V end was cut by 5 bases, the J end by 7 bases, with 14 bases between. This CDR3 is built from 13 residues. The CDR3 region has the DNA TGTGCCAGCAGTCATCAGGGCGGCAATGAAGCTTTCTTT. Encoded protein: CASSHQGGNEAFF.

This clonotype was seen a few times. J is TRBJ2-3 and V is TRBV20-1, with TRBD1 matching over 10 bases. This CDR3 is built from 15 residues. V lost 4 bases, J lost 7 bases, and 11 bases stayed unmatched. Germline CDR1 is DFQATT and CDR2 is SNEGSKA (reference sequence). CDR3 region: CSANQPGQGLYTQYF. For the CDR3, the DNA is TGCAGTGCTAATCAGCCGGGACAGGGGTTATATACGCAGTATTTT.

This clonotype has more than one count but fewer than ten. V is TRBV6-9 and J is TRBJ1-4; 8 nucleotides align to TRBD1. This CDR3 has 14 amino acids. Trimming took 10 bases from V and 5 from J; bases not matched to a gene: 9. The germline gives CDR1 MNHGY, CDR2 SVAAGI. This chain's CDR3 is CATEGQASNEKLFF. The CDR3 DNA sequence: TGTGCCACCGAGGGACAGGCGTCGAATGAAAAACTGTTTTTT.

The chain recombines TRBV6-2 or TRBV6-3 with TRBJ2-4; a possible D gene is TRBD1 (6 bases). The CDR3 length is 16 residues. V was shortened by 5 bases and J by 0 bases, with 14 bases between the two germline ends. Germline-derived CDR1 and CDR2 are MNHEY and SVGEGT. CDR3: CASSDRRGKAKNIQYF. CDR3 bases: TGTGCCAGCAGTGACCGCAGGGGTAAAGCCAAAAACATTCAGTACTTC.

In this sample, this clonotype turned up many times. The V gene is TRBV18, the J gene TRBJ2-1; D may be TRBD1 or TRBD2 (6 bases each). Trimming left V 6 bases short and J 2 bases short, with 11 bases between. The CDR3 has 14 amino acids. CDR1 and CDR2 from the germline V gene are KGHSH and LQKENI. The CDR3 sequence is CASSQGGTYNEQFF. CDR3 DNA: TGTGCCAGCTCCCAAGGGGGGACCTACAATGAGCAGTTCTTC.

This clonotype was seen many times. V gene TRBV7-2 combines with J gene TRBJ1-1; unclear D gene. Germline assignment: CDR1 SGHTA and CDR2 FQGNSA. The V and J ends lost 1 base and 2 bases respectively, with 11 bases between them. CDR3 size: 15 residues. This chain's CDR3 is CASSLVGYSNTEAFF. The CDR3 region has the DNA TGTGCCAGCAGCTTAGTCGGGTATAGTAACACTGAAGCTTTCTTT.

This clonotype was seen repeatedly, ten times or more. V gene TRBV7-2 combines with J gene TRBJ1-5; no reliable D call. CDR1 and CDR2 (germline): SGHTA, FQGNSA. CDR3 size: 14 residues. With 7 bases removed from V and 7 bases from J, the gap between germline ends came to 17 bases. DNA of the CDR3: TGTGCCAGCAAACGGGCGCCCGCCGACCAGCCCCAGCATTTT. Encoded protein: CASKRAPADQPQHF.

The chain is built from TRBV20-1 and TRBJ2-1; D may be TRBD2 (7 bases). The V end lost 3 bases, the J end lost 10 bases, and 19 bases lay between the germline ends. CDR1 and CDR2 (germline): DFQATT, SNEGSKA (reference sequence). This CDR3 region has 14 residues. The CDR3 DNA sequence: TGCAGTGCTAGTTTGCGGGGGCATGGAAGGGAGCAGTTCTTC. Protein: CSASLRGHGREQFF.

Ten or more counts support this clonotype. The chain has TRBV7-9 and TRBJ1-2, with no clear D. Germline V gene data show CDR1 as SEHNR and CDR2 as FQNEAQ (reference sequence). V lost 1 base and J 2 bases, leaving 8 bases between the germline ends. The length of the CDR3 is 14 residues. The DNA for the CDR3 is TGTGCCAGCAGCTTAGACTCGAAAAACTATGGCTACACCTTC. Its translation is CASSLDSKNYGYTF.

The chain uses TRBV10-3 and TRBJ2-7; D ambiguous. This CDR3 spans 13 amino acids. Trimming stripped 10 bases from V and 5 bases from J, with 18 bases between. From germline, CDR1 is ENHRY and CDR2 SYGVKD. In DNA, the CDR3 is TGTGCCACTCCTCTACTACTCGTTAACGAGCAGTACGTC. Its translation is CATPLLLVNEQYV.

The table lists this clonotype with a few counts. The chain uses TRBV29-1 and TRBJ1-4; D remains ambiguous. The CDR3 sequence is 14 residues long. V lost 4 bases and J 4 bases, leaving 13 bases between the germline ends. Looked up from germline, CDR1 is SQVTM and CDR2 is ANQGSEA. The CDR3 is CSVADIQSNEKLFF. DNA of the CDR3: TGCAGCGTTGCCGACATCCAGAGTAATGAAAAACTGTTTTTT.

This clonotype has only a few counts. The rearrangement links TRBV7-8 to TRBJ1-5; no clear D gene. CDR3 length: 18 residues. The V end was cut by 5 bases, the J end by 2 bases, with 22 bases between. Germline values: CDR1 SGHVS, CDR2 FQNEAQ. As DNA, the CDR3 is TGTGCCAGCAGCCCGGTAGGTCCAGCGACGCGTGGCAATCAGCCCCAGCATTTT. Encoded protein: CASSPVGPATRGNQPQHF.

The table lists this clonotype with many counts. This CDR3 is CATSDSGRRYTF. The CDR3 nucleotides are TGTGCCACCAGTGATTCAGGCCGCCGCTACACCTTC. V is TRBV24-1 and J is TRBJ1-2, with D unclear. Germline V gene lookup returns CDR1 KGHDR and CDR2 SFDVKD. V was clipped by 2 bases and J by 9 bases, with 9 bases between them. The CDR3 loop spans 12 amino acids.

V usage is TRBV4-2 and J usage is TRBJ1-5; D might be TRBD1 (5 bases). The ends were cut back, 1 base at V and 4 bases at J, with 14 bases in the middle. The germline V gene has CDR1 LGHNA and CDR2 YNFKEQ. The CDR3 covers 16 residues. CDR3 amino acids: CASSQAREGPNQPQHF. For the CDR3, the DNA is TGTGCCAGCAGCCAAGCGAGAGAGGGGCCTAATCAGCCCCAGCATTTT.